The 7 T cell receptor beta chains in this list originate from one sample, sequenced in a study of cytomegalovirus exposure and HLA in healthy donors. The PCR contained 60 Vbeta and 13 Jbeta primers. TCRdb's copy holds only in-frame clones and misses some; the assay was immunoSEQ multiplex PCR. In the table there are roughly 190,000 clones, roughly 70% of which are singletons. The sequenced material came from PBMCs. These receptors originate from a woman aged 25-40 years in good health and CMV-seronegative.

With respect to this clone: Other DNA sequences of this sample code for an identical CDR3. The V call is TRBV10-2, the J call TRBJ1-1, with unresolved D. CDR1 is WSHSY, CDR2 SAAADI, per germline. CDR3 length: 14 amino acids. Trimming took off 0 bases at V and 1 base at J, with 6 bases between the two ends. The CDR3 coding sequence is TGCGCCAGCAGTGAGTCGCCAGGGAACACTGAAGCTTTCTTT. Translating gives CASSESPGNTEAFF.

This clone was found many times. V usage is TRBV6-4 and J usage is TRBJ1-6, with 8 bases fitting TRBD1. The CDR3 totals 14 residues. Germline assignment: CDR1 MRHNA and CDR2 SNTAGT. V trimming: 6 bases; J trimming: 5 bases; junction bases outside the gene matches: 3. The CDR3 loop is CASSQGADNSPLHF. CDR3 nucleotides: TGTGCCAGCAGCCAGGGGGCTGATAATTCACCCCTCCACTTT.

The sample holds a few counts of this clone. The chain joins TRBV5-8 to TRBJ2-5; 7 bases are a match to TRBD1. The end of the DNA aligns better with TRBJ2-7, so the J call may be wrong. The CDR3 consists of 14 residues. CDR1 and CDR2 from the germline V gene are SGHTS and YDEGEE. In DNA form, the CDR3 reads TGTGCCAGCAGCCCGGGTACAGGGGCCTACGAGCAGTACTTC. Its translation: CASSPGTGAYEQYF.

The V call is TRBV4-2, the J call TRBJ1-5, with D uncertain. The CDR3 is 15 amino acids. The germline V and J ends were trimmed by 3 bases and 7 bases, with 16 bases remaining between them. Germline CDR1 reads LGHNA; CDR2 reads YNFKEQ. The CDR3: CASSHSSRAGQPQHF. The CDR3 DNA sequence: TGTGCCAGCAGCCATAGTTCGAGGGCCGGACAGCCCCAGCATTTT.

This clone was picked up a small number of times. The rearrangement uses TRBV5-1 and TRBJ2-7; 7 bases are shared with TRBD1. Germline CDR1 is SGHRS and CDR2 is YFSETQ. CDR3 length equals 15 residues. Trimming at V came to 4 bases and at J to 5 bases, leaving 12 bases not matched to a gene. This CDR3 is CASSQDPTGTNEQYF. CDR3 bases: TGCGCCAGCAGCCAGGATCCGACAGGGACGAACGAGCAGTACTTC.

CDR3 sequence (DNA): TGTGCCAGTAGTAAGACCCGGACAGTTGTCGGCTACACCTTC. Amino acid sequence: CASSKTRTVVGYTF. V is TRBV19 and J is TRBJ1-2; tentatively, D is TRBD1 (6 bases). This CDR3 region has 14 residues. CDR1 is LNHDA, CDR2 SQIVND, per germline (reference sequence). Trimming took 4 bases from V and 8 from J, leaving 17 bases between them. The entire variable domain, with the rest obtained from reference TRBV19 and TRBJ1-2, is as follows: DGGITQSPKYLFRKEGQNVTLSCEQNLNHDAMYWYRQDPGQGLRLIYYSQIVNDFQKGDIAEGYSVSREKKESFPLTVTSAQKNPTAFYLCASSKTRTVVGYTFGSGTRLTVV.

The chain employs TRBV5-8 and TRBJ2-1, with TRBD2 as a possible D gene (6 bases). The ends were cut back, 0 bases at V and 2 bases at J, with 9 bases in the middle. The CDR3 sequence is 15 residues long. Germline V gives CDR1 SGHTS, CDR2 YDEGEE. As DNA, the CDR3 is TGTGCCAGCAGCTTGGAGGGCGGGACCTACAATGAGCAGTTCTTC. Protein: CASSLEGGTYNEQFF.